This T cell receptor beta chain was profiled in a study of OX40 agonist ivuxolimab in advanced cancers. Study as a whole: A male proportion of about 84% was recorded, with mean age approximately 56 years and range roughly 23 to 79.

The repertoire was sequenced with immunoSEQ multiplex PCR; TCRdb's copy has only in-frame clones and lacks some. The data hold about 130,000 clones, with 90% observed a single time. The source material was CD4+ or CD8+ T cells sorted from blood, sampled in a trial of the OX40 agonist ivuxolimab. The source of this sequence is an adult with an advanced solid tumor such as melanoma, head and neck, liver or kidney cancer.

CDR3: CASSLIPIGMGNQPQHF. CDR3 nucleotide sequence: TGTGCCAGCAGCCTCATCCCGATAGGGATGGGGAATCAGCCCCAGCATTTT. This chain uses TRBV28 with TRBJ1-5, with no clear D. Trimming took off 6 bases at V and 4 bases at J, with 22 bases between the two ends. Per the germline V gene, CDR1 is MDHEN and CDR2 is SYDVKM. CDR3 length: 17 residues.